The TCR beta chain under discussion was sequenced for a study of T cells after yellow fever vaccination. Overall study findings and caveats: Most primary-vaccination clones reappeared after the booster (just under 98% CD4, 88% CD8).

A word on this clonotype: Antigen unknown.

TCRdb passed the 5' RACE reads through MiXCR, listing each CDR3 protein once. The sample has 500,000 to 700,000 distinct CDR3 sequences, approximately 21% seen once. The CDR3 totals 13 residues. V was pared by 6 bases and J by 4 bases, with 11 bases between. Germline CDR1 reads MNHNS; CDR2 reads SASEGT. The clonotype was recovered from a man aged 30-40 years who received the YFV17D yellow fever vaccine. The genes are TRBV6-1 and TRBJ2-3; D is uncertain. The source material was PBMCs, sampled 15 days after the yellow fever booster vaccination. CDR3 sequence: CASSSSHPDTQYF. CDR3 bases: TGTGCCAGCAGCTCGTCCCACCCAGATACGCAGTATTTT.